These 8 T cell receptor beta chains came from one sample sequenced in a study of shared clonotypes between healthy human individuals (dated by TCRdb to the early 2020s). Library prep was done by the immunoSEQ multiplex PCR assay. In TCRdb, the immuneACCESS table is reduced to in-frame sequences with V and J assigned. These tables do not hold every clone; where another copy was compared, an unresolved V gene accounts for under half, and the others remain unexplained. The sample profile shows 700,000 to 950,000 clones; 95% to 97% of them were found once. Clones ranked in the top ten supply less than 0.25% of the sample. CD8 naive samples consisted of CD45RO-negative cells that were positively selected for CCR7, yielding a CD45RA+CCR7+ population without TemRA cells. Sequencing was performed on naive CD8+ T cells sorted from blood. This sample's cell subset or site label indicates: CD45RA+CCR7+. All receptors derive from a man aged 25-40 years in good health.

V gene TRBV7-6 combines with J gene TRBJ1-5; 8 nucleotides line up with TRBD1. Germline V lookup: CDR1 SGHVS, CDR2 FNYEAQ. The CDR3 spans 16 residues. The V gene end was trimmed by 5 bases and the J gene end by 0 bases; junction bases not matched to a gene: 6. CDR3 sequence: CASSPGTGISNQPQHF. Here the CDR3 DNA reads TGTGCCAGCAGCCCCGGGACAGGAATTAGCAATCAGCCCCAGCATTTT. The full variable domain, its missing parts supplied by reference TRBV7-6 and TRBJ1-5, is GAGVSQSPRYKVTKRGQDVALRCDPISGHVSLYWYRQALGQGPEFLTYFNYEAQQDKSGLPNDRFSAERPEGSISTLTIQRTEQRDSAMYRCASSPGTGISNQPQHFGDGTRLSIL.

The chain couples TRBV29-1 to TRBJ1-2; the D is unclear. This CDR3 contains 16 residues. CDR1 and CDR2 from the germline V gene are SQVTM and ANQGSEA. The V gene lost 3 bases and the J gene lost 2 bases, with 19 bases spanning the gap. Here the CDR3 reads CSVEMVTDRGNYGYTF. CDR3 coding DNA: TGCAGCGTTGAGATGGTAACAGATCGGGGAAACTATGGCTACACCTTC. Full variable domain (rest looked up from reference TRBV29-1 and TRBJ1-2): SAVISQKPSRDICQRGTSLTIQCQVDSQVTMMFWYRQQPGQSLTLIATANQGSEATYESGFVIDKFPISRPNLTFSTLTVSNMSPEDSSIYLCSVEMVTDRGNYGYTFGSGTRLTVV.

The chain carries TRBV7-9 and TRBJ2-7; 7 bases fit TRBD1. Per the germline V gene, CDR1 is SEHNR and CDR2 is FQNEAQ (reference sequence). The V segment lost 4 bases and the J segment 4 bases; nucleotides outside the gene matches: 19. The CDR3 spans 18 residues. The CDR3 here is CASSSTGTAANLPYEQYF. In DNA, the CDR3 is TGTGCCAGCAGCTCAACCGGGACAGCAGCAAACCTTCCTTACGAGCAGTACTTC.

V usage is TRBV15 and J usage is TRBJ1-2, with D perhaps matching TRBD1 (5 bases). In germline, CDR1 is LNHNV, CDR2 YYDKDF (reference sequence). Trimming took 2 bases from V and 4 from J, leaving 14 bases between them. The CDR3 has 15 residues. The CDR3 sequence: CATSRFPQGSYGYTF. In DNA, the CDR3 is TGTGCCACCAGCAGATTCCCGCAGGGATCCTATGGCTACACCTTC.

The chain uses TRBV5-8 and TRBJ2-7, with D tentatively TRBD1 (6 bases). Germline values: CDR1 SGHTS, CDR2 YDEGEE. CDR3 size: 13 residues. The ends were cut back, 4 bases at V and 2 bases at J, with 10 bases in the middle. This CDR3 is CASSRGQAYEQYF. The CDR3 bases are TGTGCCAGCAGCCGGGGACAAGCCTACGAGCAGTACTTC.

The chain combines TRBV20-1 with TRBJ2-3, with D unclear. The length of the CDR3 is 11 residues. Germline CDR1 DFQATT, CDR2 SNEGSKA (reference sequence). Deletions cut 2 bases from V and 6 bases from J, with 6 bases between. CDR3 sequence (DNA): TGCAGTGCTAGATTCCGGGATACGCAGTATTTT. Its translation is CSARFRDTQYF.

V usage is TRBV14 and J usage is TRBJ1-5; a weak D match, TRBD1 (6 bases). CDR3 size: 19 residues. Trimming pared 2 bases from V and 4 bases from J, leaving 24 bases between. Germline V gene data show CDR1 as SGHDN and CDR2 as FVKESK. CDR3 in amino acids: CASSQHVPPPGGDNQPQHF. DNA of the CDR3: TGTGCCAGCAGCCAACATGTTCCTCCTCCTGGGGGCGATAATCAGCCCCAGCATTTT.

V is TRBV30 and J is TRBJ2-7; a possible D gene is TRBD2 (6 bases). This CDR3 spans 13 amino acids. Per germline, CDR1 GTSNPN and CDR2 SVGIG (reference sequence). V was trimmed by 4 bases and J by 0 bases, leaving 10 bases between them. For the CDR3, the DNA is TGTGCCTGGACGGGAGTTCTCTCCTACGAGCAGTACTTC. It translates to CAWTGVLSYEQYF.